One and the same sample provided the 17 T cell receptor beta chains below, sequenced in a study of blood T cells in healthy people across ages. A sample-barcoded 5' primer and a J-beta primer mix were used in a second PCR of roughly 6 to 12 cycles. Using its own MiXCR run on the 5' RACE reads, TCRdb lists one record per CDR3 protein. The sample has more than 1 million distinct CDR3 sequences; 45% are singletons. The sequenced sample was blood. The source is a woman in her fifties or sixties in good health.

The chain employs TRBV27 and TRBJ1-2; D uncertain. V lost 0 bases and J lost 2, with 13 bases in between. Germline values: CDR1 MNHEY, CDR2 SMNVEV (reference sequence). This CDR3 region has 16 residues. CDR3 nucleotides: TGTGCCAGCAGTTTATCGCCGGGGTGGGCCAACTATGGCTACACCTTC. Protein sequence: CASSLSPGWANYGYTF.

The chain links TRBV20-1 to TRBJ2-3, with D perhaps matching TRBD2 (6 bases). Between the trimmed V and J ends, which lost 3 bases and 1 base, there was a span of 20 bases. Germline-derived CDR1 and CDR2 are DFQATT and SNEGSKA (reference sequence). The CDR3 is made up of 17 amino acids. The CDR3 DNA reads TGCAGTGCTAGTTGGGGCGGGAACGTCGGAGGCACAGATACGCAGTATTTT. Protein sequence: CSASWGGNVGGTDTQYF.

The rearrangement uses TRBV2 and TRBJ2-1; a possible D gene is TRBD2 (6 bases). CDR1 is SNHLY, CDR2 FYNNEI, per germline. This CDR3 has 17 amino acids. V was cut by 6 bases and J by 4 bases, with 22 bases left in between. The CDR3, as DNA: TGTGCCAGCAGAGACCCCGGGGACTGGACATCATACAATGAGCAGTTCTTC. Residues: CASRDPGDWTSYNEQFF.

Details on this clonotype: A much bigger clone sits one base away, suggesting this may be a read error. The J gene is TRBJ2-3, the V gene TRBV6-4; D ambiguous. In germline, CDR1 is MRHNA, CDR2 SNTAGT. V dropped 3 bases and J dropped 4 bases, with 8 bases sitting between them. The CDR3 extends over 13 amino acids. The chain's CDR3 is CASSEGSSDTQYF. The CDR3, as DNA: TGTGCCAGCAGTGAAGGGTCCTCAGATACGCAGTATTTT.

This clonotype was observed a handful of times. The chain employs TRBV20-1 and TRBJ2-7, with 9 positions matching TRBD1. This CDR3 comprises 13 residues. The J segment lost 5 bases and the V segment lost 1 base, leaving 3 bases of the junction unmatched. Germline loops: CDR1 DFQATT, CDR2 SNEGSKA (reference sequence). Written as DNA, the CDR3 is TGCAGTGCTAGAGGGGGACAGGGACACGAGCAGTACTTC. It is translated as CSARGGQGHEQYF.

The chain is built from TRBV27 and TRBJ2-7, with 9 bases matching TRBD2. V shed 4 bases and J 5 bases; nucleotides not matched to a gene: 18. This CDR3 region has 18 residues. Per the germline V gene, CDR1 is MNHEY and CDR2 is SMNVEV (reference sequence). The CDR3 region has the DNA TGTGCCAGCAGTTCGACGTCAAGAATAGCGGGAGCCCGTCACGAGCAGTACTTC. This translates into CASSSTSRIAGARHEQYF.

This clonotype has a handful of counts. The chain has TRBV24-1 and TRBJ1-2, with D perhaps matching TRBD1 (5 bases). Trimming shortened V by 4 bases and J by 7 bases, and 12 bases separated the two germline ends. The V gene's germline CDR1 is KGHDR and CDR2 SFDVKD. The CDR3 spans 13 residues. The chain's CDR3 is CATSDSSRGGYTF. The CDR3 nucleotides are TGTGCCACCAGTGACTCCTCAAGGGGTGGCTACACCTTC.

This chain joins TRBV4-2 and TRBJ2-5; D is unclear. V shed 0 bases and J shed 5 bases, with 16 bases lying between them. In germline, CDR1 is LGHNA, CDR2 YNFKEQ. The length of the CDR3 is 16 residues. The CDR3 DNA is TGTGCCAGCAGCCAAGAGGGCCGGAGCCCACAGGAGACCCAGTACTTC. Protein product: CASSQEGRSPQETQYF.

V gene TRBV6-1 combines with J gene TRBJ2-7; D ambiguous. This CDR3 comprises 13 residues. Germline CDR1 is MNHNS and CDR2 is SASEGT. With 8 bases removed from V and 7 bases from J, the gap between germline ends came to 18 bases. CDR3 bases: TGTGCCAGCGACCGCAACTCCTACAATGAGCAGTACTTC. It specifies CASDRNSYNEQYF.

The CDR3 DNA reads as TGCAGTGCTAGAGATCGGAAGGGCCTCTCCTACGAGCAGTACTTC. This encodes CSARDRKGLSYEQYF. The gene calls are TRBV20-1 and TRBJ2-7; D is unclear. The CDR3 sequence is 15 residues long. From germline, CDR1 is DFQATT and CDR2 SNEGSKA (reference sequence). Trimming removed 0 bases at V and 0 bases at J, with 12 bases between.

This rearrangement joins TRBV6-6 to TRBJ2-3; D unresolved. The germline V gene encodes CDR1 MNHNY and CDR2 SVGAGI (reference sequence). The V end was cut by 8 bases, the J end by 1 base, with 10 bases between. This CDR3 has 13 residues. The DNA for the CDR3 is TGTGCCAGCCTCCGGCACGGCACAGATACGCAGTATTTT. Encoded protein: CASLRHGTDTQYF.

The chain links TRBV2 to TRBJ2-1; the match to TRBD2 covers 10 bases. Losses at the gene ends were 11 bases for V and 5 bases for J; bases not matched to a gene: 21. The CDR3 consists of 18 residues. Germline-derived CDR1 and CDR2 are SNHLY and FYNNEI. CDR3 sequence: CALERQIEREGPNNEQFF. The CDR3 DNA reads as TGTGCCCTCGAGAGACAGATTGAGCGGGAGGGCCCCAACAATGAGCAGTTCTTC.

The chain links TRBV9 to TRBJ2-1; 9 bases match TRBD1. The germline gives CDR1 SGDLS, CDR2 YYNGEE. CDR3 length equals 13 residues. The junction had 8 bases not matched to a gene; V was cut back by 3 bases and J by 13 bases. CDR3 loop: CASSARTGGSQFF. Written as DNA, the CDR3 is TGTGCCAGCAGCGCACGAACAGGGGGCAGTCAGTTCTTC.

Here the CDR3 reads CASSPQGRRHSPLHF. The CDR3 nucleotides read TGTGCCAGCAGCCCACAGGGACGGAGGCATTCACCCCTCCACTTT. The chain carries TRBV27 and TRBJ1-6; possible D gene TRBD1, 6 bases. The CDR3 runs to 15 residues. V lost 6 bases, J lost 8 bases, and 17 bases lay in between. Per germline, CDR1 MNHEY and CDR2 SMNVEV (reference sequence).

V and J are TRBV27 and TRBJ1-5; weak D call: TRBD1 (5 bases). Trimming left V 5 bases short and J 2 bases short, with 13 bases between. Per the germline V gene, CDR1 is MNHEY and CDR2 is SMNVEV (reference sequence). This CDR3 contains 15 residues. For the CDR3, the DNA is TGTGCCAGCAGTGTCCAGGGAGGCGGCAATCAGCCCCAGCATTTT. It encodes CASSVQGGGNQPQHF.

This clonotype has more than one count but fewer than ten. This chain uses TRBV27 with TRBJ2-7; 7 positions match TRBD1. V trimming: 4 bases; J trimming: 6 bases; junction bases outside the gene matches: 9. Per germline, CDR1 MNHEY and CDR2 SMNVEV (reference sequence). CDR3 length: 14 amino acids. In nucleotides, the CDR3 is TGTGCCAGCAGTTCGACAGGGTTTGGGGGCGAGCAGTACTTC. As protein: CASSSTGFGGEQYF.

The sample holds many counts of this clonotype. A read error may produce the germline difference seen at one junction end. The V and J genes are TRBV5-1 and TRBJ2-3, with D tentatively TRBD1 (6 bases). The germline V gene encodes CDR1 SGHRS and CDR2 YFSETQ. The CDR3 loop spans 14 amino acids. The CDR3 nucleotides read TGTGCCAGCAGCCTCCGACAGGGCACAGATACGCAGTATTTT. This codes for CASSLRQGTDTQYF.